This T cell receptor beta chain stems from a study of blood T cell repertoires in COVID-19. About the study: The origin of the acute and convalescent COVID-19 samples was the United States, Italy and Spain. T cells, B-cell-depleted T cells, or PBMCs supplied cDNA or gDNA.

Authors' analysis steps: Reference gene primer amplification gave nucleated cell count estimates. The data were produced by immunoSEQ multiplex PCR, yet TCRdb's version contains in-frame clones alone and is incomplete. That table is the source of V, J and clone size, and D and trimming were worked out from the DNA. The sample lists more than 200,000 clones; 75% to 90% were seen once. The V and J ends lost 2 bases and 0 bases respectively, with 7 bases between them. Germline assignment: CDR1 GTSNPN and CDR2 SVGIG (reference sequence). The CDR3 runs 13 residues. Sequencing was done on a sample of peripheral blood. The V and J genes are TRBV30 and TRBJ1-1, with D possibly matching TRBD1 (5 bases). The TCR comes from a man in his thirties or forties with active or convalescent COVID-19. The CDR3 bases are TGTGCCTGGAGTCGGACACTGAACACTGAAGCTTTCTTT. Amino acid sequence: CAWSRTLNTEAFF.